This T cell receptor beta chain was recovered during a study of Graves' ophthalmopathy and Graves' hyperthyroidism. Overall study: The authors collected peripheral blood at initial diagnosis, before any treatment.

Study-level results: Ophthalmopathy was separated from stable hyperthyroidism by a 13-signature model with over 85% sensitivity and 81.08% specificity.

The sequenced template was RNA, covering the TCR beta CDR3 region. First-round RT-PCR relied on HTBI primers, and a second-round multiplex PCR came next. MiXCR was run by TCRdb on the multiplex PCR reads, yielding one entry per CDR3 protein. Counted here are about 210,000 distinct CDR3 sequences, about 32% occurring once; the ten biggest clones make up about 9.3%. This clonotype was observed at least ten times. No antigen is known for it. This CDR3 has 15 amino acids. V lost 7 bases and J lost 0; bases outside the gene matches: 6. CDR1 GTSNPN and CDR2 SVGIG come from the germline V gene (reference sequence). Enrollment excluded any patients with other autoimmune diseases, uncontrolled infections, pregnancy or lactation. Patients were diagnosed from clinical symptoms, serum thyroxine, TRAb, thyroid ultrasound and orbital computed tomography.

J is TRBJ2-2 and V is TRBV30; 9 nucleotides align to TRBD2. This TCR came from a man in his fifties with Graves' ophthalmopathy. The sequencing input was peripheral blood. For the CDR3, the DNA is TGTGCCTCCCAGACTAGCGGTACGAACACCGGGGAGCTGTTTTTT. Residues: CASQTSGTNTGELFF.